This T cell receptor beta chain is from a study of blood T cell repertoires in COVID-19. About the research overall: The samples span acute and convalescent COVID-19 from the United States, Italy and Spain. T cells, B-cell-depleted T cells, or PBMCs supplied cDNA or gDNA.

In the original analysis: Estimation of nucleated cell counts relied on the amplification of reference gene primers. Measured with immunoSEQ multiplex PCR; TCRdb has only the in-frame clones, and not every one. Clone size and the V and J calls come from that table; the DNA yielded D and trimming. In the table there are 80,000 to 100,000 clones, almost 90% of which are singletons. The ends lost 5 bases at V and 4 bases at J; junction bases unmatched: 8. The CDR3 loop spans 15 amino acids. CDR1 is SGHKS and CDR2 is YYEKEE in the germline V gene (reference sequence). The sequenced sample was peripheral blood. The chain couples TRBV5-5 to TRBJ2-5, with 10 bases identical to TRBD1. The clonotype was recovered from a human donor with active COVID-19. The donor label of this sample is uncertain. Here the CDR3 DNA reads TGTGCCAGCAGTAGGACAGGGGGTAGGGGAGAGACCCAGTACTTC. Residues: CASSRTGGRGETQYF.